The TCR beta chain under discussion was sequenced for a study of blood T cell repertoires in COVID-19. The germline CDR1 and CDR2 sequences are MDHEN and SYDVKM. There are 17 residues in the CDR3. V gave up 7 bases and J gave up 1 base, with 17 bases separating them. Data came from immunoSEQ multiplex PCR; TCRdb stores just in-frame clones and leaves some out. The profile shows more than 110,000 clones, roughly 80% of them singletons. The sequence was collected from a woman older than 75 in a cohort sampled during active or convalescent COVID-19. Sequencing used peripheral blood. The rearrangement links TRBV28 to TRBJ2-6; the D gene is possibly TRBD2 (5 bases). CDR3 loop: CASTSTGETSGANVLTF. In DNA, the CDR3 is TGTGCCAGCACCTCGACCGGGGAGACATCTGGGGCCAACGTCCTGACTTTC.